This TCR beta chain originates from a study of PD-1 blockade in classical Hodgkin lymphoma. Produced via immunoSEQ multiplex PCR; TCRdb's table is partial and in-frame only. The data show tens of thousands of clones, around 80% seen once. Time point described: cycle 4 day 1 (C4D1), after 6 weeks of nivolumab. Every patient had relapsed following autologous stem cell transplantation, and cohorts differed in brentuximab vedotin exposure. Germline V gene sequence: CDR1 SGHTA, CDR2 FQGNSA. V lost 6 bases to trimming and J lost 2 bases; unmatched junction nucleotides: 2. The CDR3 runs 14 residues. The chain links TRBV7-2 to TRBJ2-7; 12 nucleotides align to TRBD1. Specimen: peripheral blood mononuclear cells (PBMCs), collected before the fourth cycle of nivolumab. This sequence was found in a human donor with classical Hodgkin lymphoma. The CDR3 loop reads CASRWDRGPYEQYF. The CDR3 nucleotides read TGTGCCAGCAGGTGGGACAGGGGGCCCTACGAGCAGTACTTC.